Listed below are T cell receptor beta chains from one sample, sequenced in a study of T cells expressing NK-cell markers. TCRdb re-analyzed the 5' RACE reads; it lists each CDR3 protein once, without DNA. The sample's table shows fewer than 16,000 distinct CDR3 sequences. The sequenced sample was blood T cells: a sorted CD56 or NKG2C T cell subset, CD4+ or CD8+ T cells, or bulk PBMC T cells (not recorded which). Every receptor here comes from a man aged 18-75 years in good health. The CDR3 runs from the conserved cysteine through the conserved F or W. Fields, in order: V gene, J gene, clone size, CDR3 protein. Size tells how often a clone was seen (once, few, many) or the class of an expanded clone, and some rows leave it out.

v_call: TRBV9
j_call: TRBJ2-7
clone_size: NA
cdr3_aa: CASSRVTGSYEQYF

v_call: TRBV15
j_call: TRBJ2-2
clone_size: NA
cdr3_aa: CATSRLTSSGELFF

v_call: TRBV4-2
j_call: TRBJ2-5
clone_size: NA
cdr3_aa: CASSQGTDQETQYF

v_call: TRBV12-3/TRBV12-4
j_call: TRBJ2-5
clone_size: NA
cdr3_aa: CASSPGTLPWETQYF

v_call: TRBV11-2
j_call: TRBJ2-7
clone_size: NA
cdr3_aa: CASSAAGSGPDGEQYF

v_call: TRBV20-1
j_call: TRBJ1-1
clone_size: NA
cdr3_aa: CSARVMGGRGSAFF

v_call: TRBV7-8
j_call: TRBJ2-6
clone_size: NA
cdr3_aa: CASSFDTLRHSGANVLTF

v_call: TRBV6-2/TRBV6-3
j_call: TRBJ2-1
clone_size: NA
cdr3_aa: CASKNSGREENEQFF

v_call: TRBV14
j_call: TRBJ1-1
clone_size: NA
cdr3_aa: CASRRQGSNTEAFF

v_call: TRBV5-6
j_call: TRBJ2-6
clone_size: NA
cdr3_aa: CASTSRPATVFSGANVLTF

v_call: TRBV4-3
j_call: TRBJ2-4
clone_size: NA
cdr3_aa: CASGDRAKNIQYF

v_call: TRBV3-1
j_call: TRBJ1-4
clone_size: NA
cdr3_aa: CASSQEPGDEKLFF

v_call: TRBV20-1
j_call: TRBJ2-5
clone_size: NA
cdr3_aa: CSARSPLEVETQYF

v_call: TRBV12-3/TRBV12-4
j_call: TRBJ1-5
clone_size: NA
cdr3_aa: CASSLGGGINQPQHF

v_call: TRBV20-1
j_call: TRBJ2-1
clone_size: NA
cdr3_aa: CSAGPRWSIGNEQFF

v_call: TRBV12-3/TRBV12-4
j_call: TRBJ1-4
clone_size: NA
cdr3_aa: CASSLGTGTNEKLFF

v_call: TRBV20-1
j_call: TRBJ2-5
clone_size: NA
cdr3_aa: CSARAPLRKGAQETQYF

v_call: TRBV7-2
j_call: TRBJ1-1
clone_size: NA
cdr3_aa: CASSRGARTEAFF

v_call: TRBV6-1
j_call: TRBJ1-5
clone_size: NA
cdr3_aa: CASSEWFRQGNVQPQHF

v_call: TRBV6-1
j_call: TRBJ1-2
clone_size: NA
cdr3_aa: CASSRQGADYGYTF

v_call: TRBV27
j_call: TRBJ2-5
clone_size: NA
cdr3_aa: CASSPTDYQETQYF

v_call: TRBV20-1
j_call: TRBJ2-1
clone_size: NA
cdr3_aa: CSASRLGLYNEQFF

v_call: TRBV7-2
j_call: TRBJ2-4
clone_size: NA
cdr3_aa: CASSLSPALAKNIQYF

v_call: TRBV11-2
j_call: TRBJ2-5
clone_size: NA
cdr3_aa: CASTSSGWGETQYF

v_call: TRBV5-1
j_call: TRBJ2-1
clone_size: NA
cdr3_aa: CASSLGSGSYNEQFF

v_call: TRBV4-3
j_call: TRBJ2-7
clone_size: NA
cdr3_aa: CASSQVRQAKSSYEQYF

v_call: TRBV20-1
j_call: TRBJ2-7
clone_size: NA
cdr3_aa: CSARRAGATYEQYF

v_call: TRBV3-1
j_call: TRBJ2-7
clone_size: NA
cdr3_aa: CASSHPGQGSSYEQYF

v_call: TRBV6-1
j_call: TRBJ2-7
clone_size: NA
cdr3_aa: CASTPFGYEQYF

v_call: TRBV5-1
j_call: TRBJ2-3
clone_size: NA
cdr3_aa: CASSSELDREADTQYF

v_call: TRBV27
j_call: TRBJ2-1
clone_size: NA
cdr3_aa: CASSLEGLSSYNEQFF

v_call: TRBV3-1
j_call: TRBJ1-2
clone_size: NA
cdr3_aa: CASSQRAGVITF

v_call: TRBV4-3
j_call: TRBJ2-3
clone_size: NA
cdr3_aa: CASSHGTSGRPLYF

v_call: TRBV4-1
j_call: TRBJ1-2
clone_size: NA
cdr3_aa: CASSDEANYGYTF

v_call: TRBV12-3/TRBV12-4
j_call: TRBJ2-1
clone_size: NA
cdr3_aa: CASSLAQGQLFF

v_call: TRBV12-3/TRBV12-4
j_call: TRBJ1-5
clone_size: medium-sized
cdr3_aa: CASSLGADRVNQPQHF

v_call: TRBV12-3/TRBV12-4
j_call: TRBJ1-5
clone_size: NA
cdr3_aa: CASTRDGNQPQHF

v_call: TRBV6-2/TRBV6-3
j_call: TRBJ1-2
clone_size: NA
cdr3_aa: CASSPTPTNYGYTF

v_call: TRBV9
j_call: TRBJ2-7
clone_size: NA
cdr3_aa: CASSLGTPSYEQYF

v_call: TRBV6-5
j_call: TRBJ2-7
clone_size: NA
cdr3_aa: CASSYYSPQGSEQYF

v_call: TRBV6-2/TRBV6-3
j_call: TRBJ2-7
clone_size: NA
cdr3_aa: CASSYRMDRGGGKSSYEQYF

v_call: TRBV7-9
j_call: TRBJ2-1
clone_size: NA
cdr3_aa: CASSLTADHYNEQFF

v_call: TRBV2
j_call: TRBJ2-2
clone_size: NA
cdr3_aa: CASSVAGANTGELFF

v_call: TRBV7-2
j_call: TRBJ2-1
clone_size: NA
cdr3_aa: CASSLASSGGVGQFF

v_call: TRBV11-2
j_call: TRBJ1-3
clone_size: NA
cdr3_aa: CASSLTSGNTIYF

v_call: TRBV7-9
j_call: TRBJ2-1
clone_size: NA
cdr3_aa: CASSLPGQGYNEQFF

v_call: TRBV4-3
j_call: TRBJ2-7
clone_size: NA
cdr3_aa: CASSQGTGGAYEQYF

v_call: TRBV28
j_call: TRBJ1-6
clone_size: NA
cdr3_aa: CASSFTGTAYNSPLHF

v_call: TRBV4-1
j_call: TRBJ1-1
clone_size: NA
cdr3_aa: CASSIQYQQSEAFF

v_call: TRBV20-1
j_call: TRBJ2-1
clone_size: NA
cdr3_aa: CSAQRSVNEQFF

v_call: TRBV5-1
j_call: TRBJ2-1
clone_size: NA
cdr3_aa: CASSSYRPREGNNEQFF

v_call: TRBV20-1
j_call: TRBJ2-7
clone_size: NA
cdr3_aa: CSARVFFPGRYEQYF

v_call: TRBV4-1
j_call: TRBJ1-4
clone_size: NA
cdr3_aa: CASSQVLGRGSEKLFF

v_call: TRBV9
j_call: TRBJ2-7
clone_size: NA
cdr3_aa: CASSVEGSSYEQYF

v_call: TRBV15
j_call: TRBJ2-3
clone_size: NA
cdr3_aa: CATSMWQGSDTQYF

v_call: TRBV28
j_call: TRBJ2-1
clone_size: NA
cdr3_aa: CASRGLGLAGGNEQFF

v_call: TRBV14
j_call: TRBJ2-3
clone_size: NA
cdr3_aa: CASSQFVGTLGPDTQYF